The present TCR beta chain was sequenced within a study of blood T cell repertoires in COVID-19. The overall study: The study drew acute and convalescent COVID-19 samples from the United States, Italy and Spain. PBMCs, B-cell-depleted T cells, or T cells provided the cDNA or gDNA that made up the material.

As processed by the authors: Reference gene primer amplification gave estimated nucleated cell counts. The protocol was immunoSEQ multiplex PCR, while the TCRdb copy is restricted to in-frame clones and leaves out a portion. The V and J calls and clone size were taken over from that table, and D and trimming were inferred from the DNA. The sample carries about 380,000 clones, roughly 86% recorded once. The sequence derives from a human donor with acute or convalescent COVID-19. The donor label of this sample is uncertain. Sequenced sample: peripheral blood.

For the CDR3, the DNA is TGTGCCAGCAGCTTACCGGGGGGGCGCCACAATGAGCAGTTCTTC. Its translation is CASSLPGGRHNEQFF. The chain has TRBV13 and TRBJ2-1, with TRBD2 matching 8 bases. CDR3 length: 15 amino acids. V lost 2 bases, J lost 5 bases, and 5 bases stayed unmatched. CDR1 is PRHDT and CDR2 is FYEKMQ in the germline V gene (reference sequence).